This T cell receptor beta chain comes out of a study of vaccination effects on CD4 cells after COVID-19. About the research overall: A few convalescent patients were sampled after vaccination (early and late). Findings and caveats of the study: Vaccine-induced new clones formed most post-vaccine spike-reactive clones in convalescents.

Subsequent to a culture period of under 11 days, CD4+ T cells were isolated. From March to December 2020, the person had a SARS-CoV-2 infection that was confirmed by PCR. Participants were vaccinated with two doses of either the BNT162b2 or mRNA-1273 vaccine. It was on days 3 and 7 that half the medium was replaced with IL-2 medium. Remarks on this clone: Its antigen is still unknown.

Sequencing was performed with immunoSEQ multiplex PCR; in TCRdb, only in-frame clones are kept and a portion is missing. The sample shows some 40,000 clones, about 80% of them seen only once. This material consisted of CD4+ T cells from PBMCs cultured without peptide, taken after COVID-19 vaccination. This receptor was taken from a human donor who had a prior SARS-CoV-2 infection.

CDR3 sequence: CASSQETSGAFYEQYF. In nucleotides, the CDR3 is TGCGCCAGCAGCCAAGAAACTAGCGGGGCTTTCTACGAGCAGTACTTC. The chain carries TRBV4-1 and TRBJ2-7; 10 positions match TRBD2. Losses at the gene ends were 0 bases for V and 3 bases for J; bases not matched to a gene: 5. The CDR3 is 16 residues long. Germline CDR1 reads MGHRA; CDR2 reads YSYEKL.